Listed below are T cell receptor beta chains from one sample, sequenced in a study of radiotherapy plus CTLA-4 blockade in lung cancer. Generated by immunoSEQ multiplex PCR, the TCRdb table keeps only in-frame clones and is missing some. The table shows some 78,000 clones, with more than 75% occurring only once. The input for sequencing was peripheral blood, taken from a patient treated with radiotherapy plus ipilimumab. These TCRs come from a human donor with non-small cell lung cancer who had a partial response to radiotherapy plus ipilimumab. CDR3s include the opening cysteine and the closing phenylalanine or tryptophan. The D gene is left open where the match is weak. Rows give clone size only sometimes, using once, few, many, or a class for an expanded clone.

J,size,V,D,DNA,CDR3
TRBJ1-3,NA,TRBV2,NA,TGTGCCAGCAGTCCACAGGGAGTCTCCGGAAACACCATATATTTT,CASSPQGVSGNTIYF
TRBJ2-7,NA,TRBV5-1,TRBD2,TGCGCCAGCCGACTAGCGGGAGTCGGTCGTAACGAGCAGTACTTC,CASRLAGVGRNEQYF
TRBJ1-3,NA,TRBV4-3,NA,TGCGCCAGCAGCCAAGATTCGGGGGGAAACACCATATATTTT,CASSQDSGGNTIYF
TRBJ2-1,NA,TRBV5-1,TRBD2,TGCGCCAGCAGCTTGACTAGCGGGAACAATGAGCAGTTCTTC,CASSLTSGNNEQFF
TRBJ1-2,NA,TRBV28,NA,TGTGCCAGCAGCTCAGGGGTGGTAAACTATGGCTACACCTTC,CASSSGVVNYGYTF
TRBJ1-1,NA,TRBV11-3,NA,TGTGCCAGCAGCTCGGGGTGGGACACTGAAGCTTTCTTT,CASSSGWDTEAFF
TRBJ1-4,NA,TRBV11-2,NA,TGTGCCAGCAGCTTTACAATGTCCCAAGGGGGAGAAAAACTGTTTTTT,CASSFTMSQGGEKLFF
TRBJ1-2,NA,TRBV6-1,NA,TGTGCCAGCAGTGAAAGAGGACTTGGGAGCTACACCTTC,CASSERGLGSYTF
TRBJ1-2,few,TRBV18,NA,TGTGCCAGCTCCGAGACAGGCTATGGCTACACCTTC,CASSETGYGYTF
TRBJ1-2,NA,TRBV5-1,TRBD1,TGCGCCAGCAGCCCCTGGACAGGAAGGACAGAAAACTATGGCTACACCTTC,CASSPWTGRTENYGYTF
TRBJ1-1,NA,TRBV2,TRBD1,TGTGCCAGCAGTGACAGGGGGGCGAACACTGAAGCTTTCTTT,CASSDRGANTEAFF
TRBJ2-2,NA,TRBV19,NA,TGTGCCAGTACTGCGGGACGGCGACTGACCGGGGAGCTGTTTTTT,CASTAGRRLTGELFF
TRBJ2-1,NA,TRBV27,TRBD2,TGTGCCAGCAGTTTTCGCGGGACTAGGCCTGTTTATGAGCAGTTCTTC,CASSFRGTRPVYEQFF
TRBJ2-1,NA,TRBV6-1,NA,TGTGCCAGCAGTGACACCGGGACTCCGGGGAATGAGCAGTTCTTC,CASSDTGTPGNEQFF